This entry lists 7 T cell receptor beta chains sequenced from one sample in a study of Ad26.COV2.S vaccination and SARS-CoV-2 variants. The treatment here: about 20 received Ad26.COV2.S at low or high dose, single or two shots; about 5 received placebo; per-sample allocation not given. Sample collection was performed on day 63 after the first vaccine or placebo injection. Clones were read by immunoSEQ multiplex PCR, and TCRdb kept only the in-frame ones, dropping some. This sample has 450,000 to 550,000 clones; 75% to 90% occur once, and the top ten carry roughly 2.5%. Material: peripheral blood, obtained in a trial of Ad26.COV2.S vaccine versus placebo. Receptors originate from a person aged 18-65 years who received the Ad26.COV2.S COVID-19 vaccine or a placebo.

The chain is built from TRBV3-1 (or the pseudogene TRBV3-2) and TRBJ1-6; D uncertain. This CDR3 spans 15 amino acids. Germline V lookup: CDR1 LGHDT, CDR2 YNNKEL (reference sequence). Trimming removed 1 base from V and 5 bases from J, with 9 bases in between. The CDR3 loop reads CASSQVPGHNSPLHF. The CDR3 region has the DNA TGTGCCAGCAGCCAAGTCCCCGGACATAATTCACCCCTCCACTTT.

This chain uses TRBV28 with TRBJ1-4; a possible D gene is TRBD1 (5 bases). The germline V and J ends were trimmed by 7 bases and 4 bases, with 13 bases remaining between them. The V gene's germline CDR1 is MDHEN and CDR2 SYDVKM. The CDR3 spans 14 residues. The CDR3 DNA follows: TGTGCCAGCATGTCCGGGACTAATAATGAAAAACTGTTTTTT. Translation: CASMSGTNNEKLFF.

The V and J genes are TRBV20-1 and TRBJ2-1, with TRBD2 identical over 13 bases. With V trimmed by 3 bases and J by 8 bases, 16 bases remained unmatched. This CDR3 region has 18 residues. Per the germline V gene, CDR1 is DFQATT and CDR2 is SNEGSKA (reference sequence). CDR3 nucleotide sequence: TGCAGTGCTAGTGATTTGATTGAGGTACTAGCGGGAGGGGATGAGCAGTTCTTC. Its protein is CSASDLIEVLAGGDEQFF.

Written as DNA, the CDR3 is TGTGCCAGCAGCCGTACCGCAGTAGGACAGAACATGAACACTGAAGCTTTCTTT. This translates into CASSRTAVGQNMNTEAFF. The chain employs TRBV27 and TRBJ1-1; possible D gene TRBD1, 6 bases. Trimming shortened V by 6 bases and J by 0 bases, and 23 bases separated the two germline ends. This CDR3 is 18 amino acids long. Germline V gives CDR1 MNHEY, CDR2 SMNVEV (reference sequence).

J is TRBJ2-7 and V is TRBV29-1; tentative D call: TRBD2 (5 bases). This CDR3 is built from 16 residues. CDR1 is SQVTM, CDR2 ANQGSEA, per germline. V was cut by 4 bases and J by 5 bases, with 24 bases left in between. The CDR3 protein is CSVGHDTFRLAHEQYV. The CDR3, as DNA: TGCAGCGTTGGACACGACACTTTTAGGCTAGCCCACGAGCAGTACGTC.

The chain joins TRBV7-3 to TRBJ2-1, with D tentatively TRBD1 or TRBD2 (5 bases each). CDR1 and CDR2 from the germline V gene are SGHTA and FQGTGA. Trimming removed 5 bases from V and 8 bases from J, with 16 bases in between. The CDR3 is 14 amino acids. CDR3 loop: CASSQGRWGDEQFF. The CDR3 DNA follows: TGTGCCAGCAGCCAGGGACGCTGGGGCGATGAGCAGTTCTTC.

The chain combines TRBV19 with TRBJ2-4; 8 positions match TRBD2. This CDR3 has 16 amino acids. Germline lookup yields CDR1 LNHDA and CDR2 SQIVND (reference sequence). Unmatched junction bases numbered 4, after V lost 2 bases and J lost 1 base. Written as DNA, the CDR3 is TGTGCCAGTAGTATATCGGCGGGGGGCGCCAAAAACATTCAGTACTTC. Its protein product is CASSISAGGAKNIQYF.